This TCR beta chain was retrieved from a study of T cell clonality in common variable immunodeficiency. The study's findings and limits: Repertoire-complication correlations in CVID were limited by patient heterogeneity.

This CDR3 region has 14 residues. CDR1 and CDR2 (germline): DFQATT, SNEGSKA (reference sequence). With 3 bases clipped from V and 5 bases from J, the junction kept 1 base outside the gene matches. At least ten counts were recorded for this clone. Its antigen is as yet unknown. The read stops 3 residues short of the end of the CDR3; the missing end is completed from the germline J gene. Sequencing used immunoSEQ multiplex PCR; TCRdb keeps in-frame clones, though not all of them. The sample was found to contain about 52,000 clones, and every one recurs. Sequencing used peripheral blood mononuclear cells. The chain links TRBV20-1 to TRBJ2-2, with TRBD2 matching over 12 bases. This TCR derives from a person aged 18 to 75 in good health. Incomplete CDR3 DNA: TGCAGTGCTAGCGGACTAGCGGGGACCGGGGAG. It codes for CSASGLAGTGE. From start to end, the CDR3 is CSASGLAGTGELFF.